The 24 T cell receptor beta chains reported below all come from one sample, sequenced in a study of blood T cell repertoires in COVID-19 (dated by TCRdb to about 2020). The library was built by means of the immunoSEQ multiplex PCR assay. TCRdb re-hosts the immuneACCESS table, in-frame sequences only. Its copies lack some clones; in the studies checked, an unresolved V gene accounts for under half of them, and the cause for the rest is not known. Present in this sample are approximately 260,000 clones, 87% of which were seen just once. In total, the top ten clones hold around 6% of the sample. The sequencing sample was made of PBMCs or T cells enriched from blood (not recorded which). The source of these receptors is a woman aged 25 to 45 with acute COVID-19.

As DNA, the CDR3 is TGCGCCAGCAGCGTGGATGGACAGGGTAGAAACACCATATATTTT. Amino acid sequence: CASSVDGQGRNTIYF. The chain recombines TRBV5-1 with TRBJ1-3; TRBD1 matches 8 bases. This CDR3 spans 15 amino acids. V lost 4 bases and J lost 5; bases outside the gene matches: 8. Germline CDR1 reads SGHRS; CDR2 reads YFSETQ. The variable domain in full, with the rest retrieved from reference TRBV5-1 and TRBJ1-3, is KAGVTQTPRYLIKTRGQQVTLSCSPISGHRSVSWYQQTPGQGLQFLFEYFSETQRNKGNFPGRFSGRQFSNSRSEMNVSTLELGDSALYLCASSVDGQGRNTIYFGEGSWLTVV.

This sequence joins TRBV12-3 or TRBV12-4 and TRBJ2-1; D is unclear. The V end lost 4 bases, the J end lost 9 bases, and 13 bases lay between the germline ends. The CDR3 extends over 13 amino acids. This chain's CDR3 is CASSYTARGEQFF. The CDR3 DNA reads TGTGCCAGCAGTTACACTGCTAGAGGTGAGCAGTTCTTC.

V is TRBV28 and J is TRBJ1-3, with TRBD1 matching over 7 bases. The V gene end was trimmed by 1 base and the J gene end by 2 bases; junction bases not matched to a gene: 8. This CDR3 has 17 residues. Germline lookup yields CDR1 MDHEN and CDR2 SYDVKM. The CDR3 is CASSLFSGGSTGNTIYF. For the CDR3, the DNA is TGTGCCAGCAGTTTATTCTCAGGGGGAAGCACTGGAAACACCATATATTTT. Using reference TRBV28 and TRBJ1-3 for the parts outside the CDR3, the full variable domain is DVKVTQSSRYLVKRTGEKVFLECVQDMDHENMFWYRQDPGLGLRLIYFSYDVKMKEKGDIPEGYSVSREKKERFSLILESASTNQTSMYLCASSLFSGGSTGNTIYFGEGSWLTVV.

This chain uses TRBV24-1 with TRBJ2-1, with D perhaps TRBD2 (7 bases). The V and J ends lost 6 bases and 3 bases respectively, with 26 bases between them. This CDR3 spans 19 amino acids. The germline gives CDR1 KGHDR, CDR2 SFDVKD. The DNA for the CDR3 is TGTGCCACCAGTAGTAGCACGGCGGGGGCCCACCCCTACTACAATGAGCAGTTCTTC. It encodes CATSSSTAGAHPYYNEQFF.

The chain has TRBV28 and TRBJ2-3; 10 nucleotides align to TRBD2. Germline assignment: CDR1 MDHEN and CDR2 SYDVKM. V was clipped by 8 bases and J by 2 bases; unmatched bases: 7. The CDR3 consists of 15 residues. This chain's CDR3 is CASELAGETTDTQYF. CDR3 nucleotide sequence: TGTGCCAGCGAGCTAGCGGGGGAGACCACAGATACGCAGTATTTT.

The V call is TRBV2, the J call TRBJ1-1, with D possibly TRBD1 on 6 matching bases. This CDR3 spans 14 amino acids. Germline-derived CDR1 and CDR2 are SNHLY and FYNNEI. Trimming removed 4 bases at V and 0 bases at J, with 9 bases between. This CDR3 reads CASSVQGMNTEAFF. CDR3 coding DNA: TGTGCCAGCAGTGTTCAGGGGATGAACACTGAAGCTTTCTTT.

The chain has TRBV6-2 or TRBV6-3 and TRBJ2-7; D ambiguous. Germline lookup yields CDR1 MNHEY and CDR2 SVGEGT. The CDR3 totals 14 residues. Trimming shortened V by 4 bases and J by 1 base, and 11 bases separated the two germline ends. The CDR3 DNA reads as TGTGCCAGCAGTTTGTCCGACACATCCTACGAGCAGTACTTC. The encoded protein is CASSLSDTSYEQYF.

The chain uses TRBV7-2 and TRBJ2-5; D is perhaps TRBD1 (6 bases). Trimming took 5 bases from V and 7 from J, leaving 11 bases between them. Germline-derived CDR1 and CDR2 are SGHTA and FQGNSA. The CDR3 runs to 12 residues. The CDR3 region has the DNA TGTGCCAGCAGCCTAGACAGGAGGACCCAGTACTTC. This gives the protein CASSLDRRTQYF.

This chain links TRBV28 with TRBJ2-1; D is unclear. CDR1 is MDHEN, CDR2 SYDVKM, per germline. V lost 5 bases and J lost 4, with 9 bases in between. This CDR3 is 13 amino acids long. CDR3 amino acids: CASSPLSYNEQFF. CDR3 bases: TGTGCCAGCAGTCCCCTCTCGTACAATGAGCAGTTCTTC.

The chain uses TRBV28 and TRBJ1-2; 10 nucleotides line up with TRBD1. With V trimmed by 7 bases and J by 7 bases, 9 bases remained unmatched. The germline V gene has CDR1 MDHEN and CDR2 SYDVKM. This CDR3 has 14 amino acids. The CDR3 protein is CASTPGQGRSGYTF. The CDR3 bases are TGTGCCAGCACTCCGGGACAGGGGCGCTCTGGCTACACCTTC.

This sequence joins TRBV3-1 (or the pseudogene TRBV3-2) and TRBJ1-6; tentative D call: TRBD1 (6 bases). The V end was cut by 3 bases, the J end by 5 bases, with 17 bases between. Germline CDR1 reads LGHDT; CDR2 reads YNNKEL (reference sequence). The CDR3 extends over 17 amino acids. The CDR3 here is CASSHLPTGMNNSPLHF. CDR3 sequence (DNA): TGTGCCAGCAGCCACCTACCCACAGGGATGAATAATTCACCCCTCCACTTT.

In this sample, this clone turned up once. This chain joins TRBV12-3 or TRBV12-4 and TRBJ2-2; 9 bases match TRBD1. V dropped 6 bases and J dropped 6; count of bases not matched to a gene: 2. The CDR3 runs to 13 residues. The CDR3 DNA follows: TGTGCCAGCAGGGACAGGGGATCCGGGGAGCTGTTTTTT. It codes for CASRDRGSGELFF.

As DNA, the CDR3 is TGTGCCAGCAGCCCCGCGGACTCCTATAATTCACCCCTCCACTTT. Its protein is CASSPADSYNSPLHF. The chain has TRBV7-8 and TRBJ1-6; D is undetermined. Germline loops: CDR1 SGHVS, CDR2 FQNEAQ. The CDR3 runs to 15 residues. Between the trimmed V and J ends, which lost 5 bases and 0 bases, there was a span of 8 bases.

Points on this clone: No DNA is shown, since the ends of the CDR3 on it are uncertain; the CDR3 is the one TCRdb lists. The rearrangement links TRBV7-3 to TRBJ2-1; TRBD1, the table's D call, lacks a check against the DNA. CDR1 is SGHTA and CDR2 is FQGTGA in the germline V gene. With termini counted, the CDR3 has 14 amino acids. Here the CDR3 reads CASSEVGQGAKKFF.

V is TRBV7-3 and J is TRBJ1-2; TRBD1 agrees at 11 bases. In germline, CDR1 is SGHTA, CDR2 FQGTGA. CDR3 length equals 14 residues. V dropped 5 bases and J dropped 7; count of bases not matched to a gene: 6. The CDR3 bases are TGTGCCAGCAGCCCAGGACAGGGGGCTGCTGGCTACACCTTC. The encoded protein is CASSPGQGAAGYTF.

To note about this clone: Distinct nucleotide sequences in the sample also encode this CDR3. The V gene is TRBV28, the J gene TRBJ1-1; weak D call: TRBD1 (6 bases). The CDR3 sequence is 14 residues long. Germline CDR1 is MDHEN and CDR2 is SYDVKM. The germline V and J ends were trimmed by 6 bases and 0 bases, with 11 bases remaining between them. The CDR3 coding sequence is TGTGCCAGCAGCCTTGGACAGTTGAACACTGAAGCTTTCTTT. Its protein is CASSLGQLNTEAFF.

The CDR3 spells CASSYGTGLYEQYF. The CDR3 region has the DNA TGTGCCAGCAGTTACGGGACAGGGCTCTACGAGCAGTACTTC. V usage is TRBV6-5 and J usage is TRBJ2-7, with 9 bases identical to TRBD1. The J segment lost 3 bases and the V segment lost 2 bases, leaving 2 bases of the junction unmatched. Germline CDR1 MNHEY, CDR2 SVGAGI. This CDR3 is 14 amino acids long.

The V and J genes are TRBV7-9 and TRBJ1-6; D remains ambiguous. The ends were cut back, 7 bases at V and 11 bases at J, with 12 bases in the middle. This CDR3 region has 12 residues. Germline CDR1 is SEHNR and CDR2 is FQNEAQ (reference sequence). CDR3 region: CASTQEGTPLHF. The CDR3 nucleotides read TGTGCCAGCACCCAGGAGGGCACACCCCTCCACTTT.

The gene calls are TRBV27 and TRBJ2-3, with 12 nucleotides matching TRBD2. Unmatched junction bases numbered 4, after V lost 5 bases and J lost 1 base. The CDR3 consists of 16 residues. Germline loops: CDR1 MNHEY, CDR2 SMNVEV (reference sequence). CDR3 sequence reads: CASSPRLAGGTDTQYF. CDR3 nucleotide sequence: TGTGCCAGCAGTCCCAGACTAGCGGGAGGCACAGATACGCAGTATTTT.

The V call is TRBV6-5, the J call TRBJ2-7; the match to TRBD1 covers 7 bases. Germline trimming cut 2 bases from V and 4 bases from J; bases unmatched to any gene: 5. The CDR3 is 14 residues long. CDR1 and CDR2 from the germline V gene are MNHEY and SVGAGI. As DNA, the CDR3 is TGTGCCAGCAGTTACGCCGGGACAGATTACGAGCAGTACTTC. Translating gives CASSYAGTDYEQYF.

V is TRBV19 and J is TRBJ2-1; TRBD2 might be the D (6 bases). The germline CDR1 and CDR2 sequences are LNHDA and SQIVND (reference sequence). The length of the CDR3 is 16 residues. Trimming shortened V by 3 bases and J by 2 bases, and 14 bases separated the two germline ends. The CDR3 loop reads CASSIYLAGTYNEQFF. CDR3 DNA: TGTGCCAGTAGTATCTATCTGGCGGGAACCTACAATGAGCAGTTCTTC.

In DNA, the CDR3 is TGTGCCAGCAGGTCTTACAGGGGTACTAGCTCTGAAGCTTTCTTT. Translation gives CASRSYRGTSSEAFF. The rearrangement joins TRBV28 to TRBJ1-1; 7 bases are shared with TRBD1. The CDR3 has 15 residues. V dropped 6 bases and J dropped 6; count of bases not matched to a gene: 13. In germline, CDR1 is MDHEN, CDR2 SYDVKM.

The rearrangement joins TRBV18 to TRBJ2-5; no reliable D call. This CDR3 is built from 12 residues. Germline CDR1 reads KGHSH; CDR2 reads LQKENI. V gave up 5 bases and J gave up 0 bases, with 4 bases separating them. In DNA form, the CDR3 reads TGTGCCAGCTCAGAGGACCAAGAGACCCAGTACTTC. Translated: CASSEDQETQYF.

This clone has just one count. The rearrangement joins TRBV5-8 to TRBJ2-7; TRBD2 might be the D (6 bases). Germline V lookup: CDR1 SGHTS, CDR2 YDEGEE. Trimming took 10 bases from V and 9 from J, leaving 23 bases between them. This CDR3 is built from 13 residues. Here the CDR3 DNA reads TGTGCCGGCCGCCCCACGGGCGGGGTTGGGCAGTACTTC. As protein: CAGRPTGGVGQYF.